A single sample gave rise to the 10 T cell receptor beta chains below, sequenced in a study of memory CD4+ T cells and cytomegalovirus serostatus. Some clones are missing from TCRdb's copy, which holds only in-frame ones; the method was immunoSEQ multiplex PCR. The sample gives 38,000 or so clones, roughly three quarters of which show up once; 0.79% is in the top ten. Single viable CD3+CD4+CD8-CD45RO+ cells were sorted as the memory CD4+ T cells. The sequenced sample consisted of memory CD4+ T cells from blood. The receptors originated from an adult in good health and CMV-seronegative.

V and J are TRBV5-1 and TRBJ1-2; 7 positions agree with TRBD1. The ends lost 4 bases at V and 5 bases at J; junction bases unmatched: 11. The CDR3 has 15 residues. Germline values: CDR1 SGHRS, CDR2 YFSETQ. CDR3 in amino acids: CASSHESGTAYGYTF. In nucleotides, the CDR3 is TGCGCCAGCAGCCATGAATCGGGGACAGCATATGGCTACACCTTC.

The chain recombines TRBV5-4 with TRBJ2-7, with TRBD1 matching 7 bases. There are 15 residues in the CDR3. Trimming at V came to 4 bases and at J to 0 bases, leaving 7 bases not matched to a gene. The germline V gene encodes CDR1 SGHNT and CDR2 YYREEE (reference sequence). The CDR3 sequence is CASSRGQRGSYEQYF. The CDR3 coding sequence is TGTGCCAGCAGCCGGGGACAGCGAGGCTCCTACGAGCAGTACTTC.

This chain uses TRBV19 with TRBJ1-1; D gene ambiguous. This CDR3 is built from 16 residues. V was shortened by 7 bases and J by 4 bases, with 22 bases between the two germline ends. Germline V CDR1 and CDR2: LNHDA, SQIVND (reference sequence). This CDR3 is CASIGRLRHIITEAFF. In DNA form, the CDR3 reads TGTGCCAGTATTGGCCGACTTCGGCATATCATCACTGAAGCTTTCTTT.

The V call is TRBV27, the J call TRBJ2-2; no reliable D call. Germline V CDR1 and CDR2: MNHEY, SMNVEV (reference sequence). The CDR3 extends over 15 amino acids. Trimming shortened V by 7 bases and J by 3 bases, and 15 bases separated the two germline ends. CDR3: CASTQNGIYTGELFF. Here the CDR3 DNA reads TGTGCCAGCACCCAAAATGGGATCTACACCGGGGAGCTGTTTTTT.

The chain has TRBV25-1 and TRBJ1-1; 11 bases agree with TRBD1. Germline CDR1 reads MGHDK; CDR2 reads SYGVNS. The CDR3 sequence is 16 residues long. Germline trimming cut 3 bases from V and 3 bases from J; bases unmatched to any gene: 6. The CDR3 region has the DNA TGTGCCAGCAGTGATGTGGACAGGGGGCGCGACACTGAAGCTTTCTTT. This codes for CASSDVDRGRDTEAFF.

This rearrangement joins TRBV6-5 to TRBJ1-3; 7 bases are shared with TRBD1. The V and J ends lost 7 bases and 4 bases, in that order; junction bases with no gene match: 4. This CDR3 region has 13 residues. Germline CDR1 is MNHEY and CDR2 is SVGAGI. CDR3 residues: CASNQGVGNTIYF. Written as DNA, the CDR3 is TGTGCCAGCAACCAGGGGGTAGGAAACACCATATATTTT.

The rearrangement uses TRBV28 and TRBJ2-3, with TRBD1 identical over 11 bases. The CDR3 length is 15 residues. The germline V gene encodes CDR1 MDHEN and CDR2 SYDVKM. The V gene end was trimmed by 7 bases and the J gene end by 7 bases; junction bases not matched to a gene: 10. CDR3 nucleotide sequence: TGTGCCAGCATTACCTCCGGGACAGGGGGATATACGCAGTATTTT. Its translation is CASITSGTGGYTQYF. Looking up the rest from reference TRBV28 and TRBJ2-3 gives the full variable domain: DVKVTQSSRYLVKRTGEKVFLECVQDMDHENMFWYRQDPGLGLRLIYFSYDVKMKEKGDIPEGYSVSREKKERFSLILESASTNQTSMYLCASITSGTGGYTQYFGPGTRLTVL.

The chain links TRBV5-1 to TRBJ2-1; D tentatively reads TRBD1 or TRBD2 (6 bases each). In germline, CDR1 is SGHRS, CDR2 YFSETQ. Trimming pared 0 bases from V and 0 bases from J, leaving 7 bases between. CDR3 length equals 15 residues. CDR3 nucleotide sequence: TGCGCCAGCAGCTTGGAGGGGGGCTCCTACAATGAGCAGTTCTTC. This encodes CASSLEGGSYNEQFF.

The table lists this clone with a few counts. The rearrangement uses TRBV19 and TRBJ2-7, with 8 positions matching TRBD1. After removal of 10 bases from V and 2 bases from J, the junction contained 7 bases not matched to a gene. CDR1 and CDR2 from the germline V gene are LNHDA and SQIVND (reference sequence). CDR3 length: 13 amino acids. CDR3 in amino acids: CATRDRLTYEQYF. The CDR3 nucleotides are TGTGCCACCCGGGACAGGTTAACCTACGAGCAGTACTTC.

J is TRBJ2-7 and V is TRBV5-5; D is unresolved. This CDR3 comprises 13 residues. Germline V gene data show CDR1 as SGHKS and CDR2 as YYEKEE (reference sequence). Trimming stripped 3 bases from V and 0 bases from J, with 7 bases between. The CDR3 loop is CASSSDISYEQYF. The CDR3 DNA reads TGTGCCAGCAGCTCCGACATCTCCTACGAGCAGTACTTC.